The rows below give T cell receptor beta chains drawn from one sample of a study of cytomegalovirus exposure and HLA in healthy donors. Measured with immunoSEQ multiplex PCR; TCRdb has only the in-frame clones, and not every one. The sample has some 200,000 clones, under 85% seen once; the top ten hold 3% to 3.5%. Sequencing was carried out using PBMCs. All receptors derive from a female donor in good health and CMV-seronegative. Each CDR3 is given with its conserved first and last residue. A D gene is named only where the DNA matches it firmly. Where a row states a size, it is once, few, many or the class of an expanded clone; other rows omit it.

>TRBJ1-2|.|.|TRBV28
TGTGCCAGCAGTTCCGTATTGTATGGCTACACCTTC
CASSSVLYGYTF
>TRBJ2-5|TRBD1|.|TRBV7-2
TGTGCCAGCAGCTTGACAGGGCCCCAAGAGACCCAGTACTTC
CASSLTGPQETQYF
>TRBJ1-6|.|.|TRBV30
TGTGCCTGGAGTGTACGCGAGAATTCACCCCTCCACTTT
CAWSVRENSPLHF
>TRBJ2-5|.|.|TRBV15
TGTGCCACCAGCAGAGAGCGAGGGGGTCCAGAGACCCAGTACTTC
CATSRERGGPETQYF
>TRBJ2-7|.|.|TRBV28
TGTGCCAGCAGTTTATCCGGGGGCGAGCAGTACTTC
CASSLSGGEQYF
>TRBJ2-5|TRBD2|.|TRBV15
TGTGCCACCAGCAGAGATCTAAATTTAGCGGGGGGGCCTCGAGAGACCCAGTACTTC
CATSRDLNLAGGPRETQYF
>TRBJ2-7|.|.|TRBV4-3
TGCGCCAGCAGCCAAGATCTGACAGGTACCTCCTACGAGCAGTACTTC
CASSQDLTGTSYEQYF
>TRBJ2-3|TRBD2|once|TRBV7-2
TGTGCCAGCAGCTCCCGGACTAGCGGGGGCACAGATACGCAGTATTTT
CASSSRTSGGTDTQYF
>TRBJ2-7|.|.|TRBV25-1
TGTGCCAGCAGTGAATTGGGGGGGACAGGTTCTTACGAGCAGTACTTC
CASSELGGTGSYEQYF
>TRBJ2-4|TRBD2|.|TRBV10-3
TGTGCCATCAGTCTAGCGGGGGGAGCCAAAAACATTCAGTACTTC
CAISLAGGAKNIQYF
>TRBJ1-2|TRBD1|.|TRBV6-1
TGTGCCAGCAGCGATACAGGGGAAAGAAACTATGGCTACACCTTC
CASSDTGERNYGYTF
>TRBJ2-3|TRBD2|.|TRBV7-2
TGTGCCAGCAGCTCAGTCCGGGTTAGCGGGAGAGCTACGCAGTATTTT
CASSSVRVSGRATQYF
>TRBJ1-1|.|few|TRBV5-1
TGCGCCAGCAGTGTGCATGGGCCAGACACTGAAGCTTTCTTT
CASSVHGPDTEAFF
>TRBJ2-1|TRBD1|.|TRBV5-1
TGCGCCAGCAGTTCCGGGACAGCCAGGTCCTACAATGAGCAGTTCTTC
CASSSGTARSYNEQFF
>TRBJ1-1|TRBD1|.|TRBV30
TGTGCCTGGACCCGACAGGGAGACGCTGAAGCTTTCTTT
CAWTRQGDAEAFF
>TRBJ1-1|TRBD1|.|TRBV7-3
TGTGCCAGCAGCTATCCGGGACAGGGGCGAACTGAAGCTTTCTTT
CASSYPGQGRTEAFF
>TRBJ1-4|.|.|TRBV7-2
TGTGCCAGCAGCCCCTCAACCAGGGCGCTGTTTTTT
CASSPSTRALFF
>TRBJ2-2|TRBD1|.|TRBV5-1
TGCGCCAGCAGCTACCCAGGACAGGGGCATACCGGGGAGCTGTTTTTT
CASSYPGQGHTGELFF
>TRBJ2-3|.|.|TRBV10-3
TGTGCCACCAAACGGGAGCAACGGGGGTTGACCACAGATACGCAGTATTTT
CATKREQRGLTTDTQYF
>TRBJ2-2|TRBD2|few|TRBV7-2
TGTGCCAGCAGCGAGCAAGGACTAGTGGCCGGGGAGCTGTTTTTT
CASSEQGLVAGELFF
>TRBJ2-7|TRBD2|.|TRBV10-2
TGCGCCAGCAGTGAGACTAGCGGGAGACCCACCGAGCAGTACTTC
CASSETSGRPTEQYF
>TRBJ1-2|.|.|TRBV6-5
TGTGCCAGCAGTTACGGCGGGGGGCTTGGCTACACCTTC
CASSYGGGLGYTF
>TRBJ2-7|TRBD2|.|TRBV5-6
TGTGCCAGCAGCTTGCTTCCCCTCACGGGGGGAGGCGACGAGCAGTACTTC
CASSLLPLTGGGDEQYF
>TRBJ2-2|TRBD2|.|TRBV29-1
TGCAGCGTTCGGGCTAGCGGCACCGGGGAGCTGTTTTTT
CSVRASGTGELFF
>TRBJ1-4|TRBD1|.|TRBV18
TGTGCCAGCTCCCCCAGACAGGGGGCCAGCGAAAAACTGTTTTTT
CASSPRQGASEKLFF
>TRBJ2-7|TRBD1|once|TRBV9
TGTGCCAGCAGCGCCCAAACTGGGACAGGCGGCGAGCAGTACTTC
CASSAQTGTGGEQYF
>TRBJ1-2|.|.|TRBV29-1
TGCAGCGCTGGCGCACTAGGGGGTGGCTACACCTTC
CSAGALGGGYTF
>TRBJ2-7|TRBD1|.|TRBV25-1
TGTGCCAGCAGGGGGACAGGGGATGACGAGCAGTACTTC
CASRGTGDDEQYF
>TRBJ2-7|.|.|TRBV11-1
TGTGCCAGCAGCTCAGCCTACGAGCAGTACTTC
CASSSAYEQYF
>TRBJ1-5|.|.|TRBV15
TGTGCCACCAGCAGAGGAGGGAACAATCAGCCCCAGCATTTT
CATSRGGNNQPQHF
>TRBJ2-3|TRBD2|few|TRBV7-6
TGTGCCAGCAGCTTAGCTAGCGGGATTGATACGCAGTATTTT
CASSLASGIDTQYF
>TRBJ2-3|.|.|TRBV9
TGTGCCAGCAGCGCAAGGGGGGGTACAGATACGCAGTATTTT
CASSARGGTDTQYF
>TRBJ1-2|TRBD1|.|TRBV4-1
TGCGCCAGCAGCCAGATCGGGACAGGTTTTATCTATGGCTACACCTTC
CASSQIGTGFIYGYTF
>TRBJ2-2|.|once|TRBV5-6
TGTGCCAGCAGCTTGTCCGGGGGGCGGGAGCTGTTTTTT
CASSLSGGRELFF
>TRBJ1-2|TRBD1|.|TRBV11-2
TGTGCCAGCAGCTCCAGGGGGTTTGACTATGGCTACACCTTC
CASSSRGFDYGYTF
>TRBJ1-1|TRBD1|.|TRBV30
TGTGCCTGGGGGACAGGCCCCATGAACACTGAAGCTTTCTTT
CAWGTGPMNTEAFF
>TRBJ2-7|.|.|TRBV4-3
TGCGCCAGCAGCCAAGTGGGAGTCGGCTACGAGCAGTACTTC
CASSQVGVGYEQYF
>TRBJ1-1|.|.|TRBV30
TGTGCCTGGAGTGGGGCACCGAACACTGAAGCTTTCTTT
CAWSGAPNTEAFF
>TRBJ1-6|TRBD1|.|TRBV18
TGTGCCAGCTCACCACCTGCCGACAGGGATGGGGGAAGGGTGAATTCACCCCTCCACTTT
CASSPPADRDGGRVNSPLHF
>TRBJ2-7|.|.|TRBV28
TGTGCCAGCAGATTCCTCCAGGAGCAGTACTTC
CASRFLQEQYF
>TRBJ1-3|.|few|TRBV7-6
TGTGCCAGCAGCTCCGGGATCTCTGGAAACACCATATATTTT
CASSSGISGNTIYF
>TRBJ2-5|TRBD2|.|TRBV5-6
TGTGCCAGCAGCTTAGTTGGCGGGAGGGCTCGTTGGGAGACCCAGTACTTC
CASSLVGGRARWETQYF
>TRBJ2-2|TRBD2|.|TRBV4-1
TGCGCCAGCAGCCAGCCCACAGCGGGGGACAACACCGGGGAGCTGTTTTTT
CASSQPTAGDNTGELFF
>TRBJ1-1|.|.|TRBV7-9
TGTACCAGCAGACAGGCTTTGAACACTGAAGCTTTCTTT
CTSRQALNTEAFF
>TRBJ2-7|.|.|TRBV7-2
TGTGCCAGCAGCTTATTTGGGGTAGCGTTCACCTACGAGCAGTACTTC
CASSLFGVAFTYEQYF
>TRBJ1-2|TRBD1|.|TRBV2
TGTGCCAGCAGGGTCACCGGGACAGGGAACTATGGCTACACCTTC
CASRVTGTGNYGYTF
>TRBJ2-5|.|.|TRBV28
TGTGCCACACACGAGGCACTCACCGGGGAGACCCAGTACTTC
CATHEALTGETQYF
>TRBJ1-2|TRBD1|few|TRBV4-3
TGCGCCAGCAGCCAAGTCTCCAGGGGGCTCGGCTACACCTTC
CASSQVSRGLGYTF
>TRBJ2-2|TRBD2|.|TRBV7-7
TGTGCCAGCAGCCAACTAGCGGGGAGGAACATCGGGGAGCTGTTTTTT
CASSQLAGRNIGELFF
>TRBJ1-1|TRBD1|.|TRBV9
TGTGCCAGCAGCCAGGGGGGTTGGGACACTGAAGCTTTCTTT
CASSQGGWDTEAFF
>TRBJ2-2|TRBD1|few|TRBV7-9
TGTGCCAGCAGCTACCGGGACAGGAACACCGGGGAGCTGTTTTTT
CASSYRDRNTGELFF
>TRBJ1-1|.|few|TRBV30
TGTGCCTGGAGGGGCACCACCGAAGCTTTCTTT
CAWRGTTEAFF
>TRBJ2-1|TRBD2|few|TRBV6-5
TGTGCCAGCAGTTCCGGGACTAGAGGCAATGAGCAGTTCTTC
CASSSGTRGNEQFF
>TRBJ2-7|.|.|TRBV18
TGTGCCAGCTCACCAGCCTCGCGGACTCCCTCCTACGAGCAGTACTTC
CASSPASRTPSYEQYF
>TRBJ2-7|TRBD2|.|TRBV7-6
TGTGCCAGCAGCCCTTCTAGCGGGACCTACGAGCAGTACTTC
CASSPSSGTYEQYF
>TRBJ1-1|.|.|TRBV11-1
TGTGCCAGCAGCTTAAACAGGCTCGGCACTGAAGCTTTCTTT
CASSLNRLGTEAFF
>TRBJ1-5|.|.|TRBV29-1
TGCAGCGCCGGGGAGGGGGACAATCAGCCCCAGCATTTT
CSAGEGDNQPQHF
>TRBJ2-2|.|once|TRBV29-1
TGCAGCGTTGAGAGGCAGGGGGGGAACACCGGGGAGCTGTTTTTT
CSVERQGGNTGELFF